The sequence of this T cell receptor beta chain was determined in a study of neurological immune-mediated disorders. At the level of the study: A relapsing-remitting course was seen in about 90% of the roughly 35 multiple sclerosis patients and a secondary progressive course in 3.

Trimming cost V 6 bases and J 2 bases, with 13 bases left between them. CDR1 DFQATT and CDR2 SNEGSKA come from the germline V gene (reference sequence). The CDR3 totals 14 residues. The unsorted libraries were made from 2 million PBMCs kept at -80 C. The yield of each sequencing run was over 160 million TCR-beta sequences from 15-18 subjects. TCRdb used MiXCR to reprocess the 5' RACE reads, holding one entry per CDR3 protein. This table holds about 19,000 distinct CDR3 sequences, less than 3.5% found once. This clonotype was seen at least ten times. This chain connects TRBV20-1 to TRBJ2-2; D gene unclear. The sequence was collected from a woman aged 18-29 years with multiple sclerosis. The sequenced material came from PBMCs. CDR3 in amino acids: CSALRTANTGELFF. CDR3 nucleotide sequence: TGCAGTGCCCTTCGGACGGCAAACACCGGGGAGCTGTTTTTT.